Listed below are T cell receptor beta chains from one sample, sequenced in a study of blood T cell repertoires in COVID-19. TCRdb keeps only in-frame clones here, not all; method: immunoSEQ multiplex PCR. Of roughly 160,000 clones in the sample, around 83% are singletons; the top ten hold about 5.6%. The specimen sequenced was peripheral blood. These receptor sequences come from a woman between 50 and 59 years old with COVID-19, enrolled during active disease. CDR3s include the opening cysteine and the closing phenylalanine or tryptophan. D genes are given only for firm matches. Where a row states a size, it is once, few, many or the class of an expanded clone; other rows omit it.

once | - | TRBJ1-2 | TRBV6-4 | CASSDPRAHGYTF
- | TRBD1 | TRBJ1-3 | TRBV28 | CASRGGQASGNTIYF
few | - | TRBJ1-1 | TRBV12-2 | CASRLGIGTGGTEAFF
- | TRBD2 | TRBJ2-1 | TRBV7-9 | CASSLLRLAAISNEQFF
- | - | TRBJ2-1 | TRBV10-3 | CAISPSRNEQFF
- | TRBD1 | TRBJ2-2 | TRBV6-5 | CASRLGTGNTGELFF
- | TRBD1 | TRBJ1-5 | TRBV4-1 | CASSQATGGGQPQHF
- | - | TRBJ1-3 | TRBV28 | CASSLWAGGNTIYF
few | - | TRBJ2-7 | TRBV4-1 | CASSQITSVTPQYF
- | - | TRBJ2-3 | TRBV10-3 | CAIRTGSTDTQYF
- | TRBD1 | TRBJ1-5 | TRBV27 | CASSLYFQTGKNQPQHF
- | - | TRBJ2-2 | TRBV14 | CASSQGRGRAGELFF
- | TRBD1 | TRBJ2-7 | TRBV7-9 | CASSPGQGDGNEQYF
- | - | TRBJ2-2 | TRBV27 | CASSLSGRSQNTGELFF
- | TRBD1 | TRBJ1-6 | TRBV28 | CASSRGQGGSPLHF
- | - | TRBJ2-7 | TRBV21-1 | CASSKLGGGYEQYF
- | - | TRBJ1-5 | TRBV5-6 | CASSLRGFLVDQPQHF
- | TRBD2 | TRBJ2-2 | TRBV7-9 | CASSLALGEGGELFF
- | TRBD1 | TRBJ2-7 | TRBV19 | CASSEKTGTGVYEQYF
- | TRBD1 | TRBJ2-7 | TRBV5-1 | CASSAGTGNTYEQYF
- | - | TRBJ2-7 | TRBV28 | CASSLPRGNLGYEQYF
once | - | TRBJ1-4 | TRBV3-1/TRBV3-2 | CASSQGSRGREKLFF
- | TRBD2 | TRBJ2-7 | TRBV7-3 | CASRRTSMEQYF
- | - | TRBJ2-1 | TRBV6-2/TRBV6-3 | CASSPDWNEQFF
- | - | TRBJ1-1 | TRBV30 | CAWSVGRGTEAFF
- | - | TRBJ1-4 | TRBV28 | CASSLEPVSSTNEKLFF
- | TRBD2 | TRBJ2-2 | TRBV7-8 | CASSRGLAGATGELFF
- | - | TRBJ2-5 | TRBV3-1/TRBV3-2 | CASSQRTALGETQYF
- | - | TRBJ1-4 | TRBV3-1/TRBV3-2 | CASSQGGQFEKLFF
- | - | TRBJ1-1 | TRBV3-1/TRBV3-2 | CASSHRGGAFF
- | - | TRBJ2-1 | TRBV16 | CASSQSLYEQFF
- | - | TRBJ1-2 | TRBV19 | CASSITETSYGYTF
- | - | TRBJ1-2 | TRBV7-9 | CASSLTTARVAGYTF
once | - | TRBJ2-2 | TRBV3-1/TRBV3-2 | CASSPAEGGLNTGELFF
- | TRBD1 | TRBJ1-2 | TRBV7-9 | CASSLLGDRTNYGYTF
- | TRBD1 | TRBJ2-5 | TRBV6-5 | CASSQTGDQETQYF
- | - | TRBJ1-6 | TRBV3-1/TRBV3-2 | CASSQVDRNSPLHF
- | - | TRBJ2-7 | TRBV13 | CASSPAGITYEQYF
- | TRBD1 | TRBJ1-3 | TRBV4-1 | CASSRRQGYSSGNTIYF
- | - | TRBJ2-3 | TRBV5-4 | CASSLALTGYTDTQYF
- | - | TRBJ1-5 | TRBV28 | CATVSGNQPQHF
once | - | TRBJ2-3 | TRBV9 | CASSVGESTDTQYF
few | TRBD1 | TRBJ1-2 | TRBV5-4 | CASRPLTGGHGYTF
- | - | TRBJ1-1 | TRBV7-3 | CASSLRRGTEAFF
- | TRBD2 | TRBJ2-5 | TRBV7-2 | CASSLQRGEETQYF
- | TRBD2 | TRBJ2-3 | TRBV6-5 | CASRGLAGDTQYF
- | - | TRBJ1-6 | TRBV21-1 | CASSFAGVYNSPLHF
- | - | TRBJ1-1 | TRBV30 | CAWSVPQGTEAFF
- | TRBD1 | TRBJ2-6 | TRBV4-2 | CASSQEDHRGRGGANVLTF
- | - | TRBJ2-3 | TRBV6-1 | CASSETRTKDTQYF
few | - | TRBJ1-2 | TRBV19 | CASSIPRTDISGYTF
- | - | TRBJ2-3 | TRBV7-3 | CASSLNTGGDTQYF
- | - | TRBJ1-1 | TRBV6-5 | CASSSRDISMNTEAFF
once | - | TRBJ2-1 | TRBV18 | CASSPPGGGESEQFF
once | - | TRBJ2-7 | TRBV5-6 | CASSFSLPGPYEQYF
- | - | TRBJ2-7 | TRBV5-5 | CASSPGAGREYEQYF
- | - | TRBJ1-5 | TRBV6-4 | CASSDDGRWEVHQPQHF
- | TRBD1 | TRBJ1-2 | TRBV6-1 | CASSEVMGQVVGYTF
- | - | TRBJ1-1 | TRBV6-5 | CASSYRGQLEAFF
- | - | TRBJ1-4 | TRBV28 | CASSVPANEKLFF